The 17 T cell receptor beta chains below come from one sample, sequenced in a study of blood T cell repertoires in COVID-19. The protocol was immunoSEQ multiplex PCR, while the TCRdb copy is restricted to in-frame clones and leaves out a portion. Altogether approximately 230,000 clones are present, roughly four fifths being singletons, with the ten largest covering 7.5% to 10%. Specimen: peripheral blood. These TCRs come from a man at least 80 years old with acute or convalescent COVID-19.

The rearrangement links TRBV29-1 to TRBJ2-2; D unresolved. This CDR3 region has 13 residues. V was pared by 5 bases and J by 7 bases, with 14 bases between. Germline V gene sequence: CDR1 SQVTM, CDR2 ANQGSEA. CDR3 loop: CSVSSRSGGELFF. CDR3 coding DNA: TGCAGCGTTAGCTCCCGGTCAGGCGGGGAGCTGTTTTTT.

This clone is a singleton in its sample. The chain carries TRBV5-8 and TRBJ1-5, with D uncertain. In germline, CDR1 is SGHTS, CDR2 YDEGEE. Trimming removed 6 bases at V and 8 bases at J, with 12 bases between. The CDR3 totals 12 residues. The CDR3 DNA is TGTGCCAGCACCAATGAGAGGAAGCCCCAGCATTTT. This encodes CASTNERKPQHF.

In this sample, this clone turned up once. The chain joins TRBV27 to TRBJ1-5; 9 nucleotides agree with TRBD1. In germline, CDR1 is MNHEY, CDR2 SMNVEV (reference sequence). The CDR3 totals 14 residues. With V trimmed by 8 bases and J by 1 base, 3 bases remained unmatched. The CDR3 region has the DNA TGTGCCAGCGGGACAGGGTTCAGCAATCAGCCCCAGCATTTT. Amino acid sequence: CASGTGFSNQPQHF.

A few counts support this clone. This chain links TRBV24-1 with TRBJ2-3; D is possibly TRBD1 (5 bases). The CDR3 runs to 14 residues. The germline V gene has CDR1 KGHDR and CDR2 SFDVKD. V lost 7 bases and J 1 base, leaving 11 bases between the germline ends. CDR3 residues: CATRSRVGTDTQYF. The CDR3 DNA follows: TGTGCCACCAGAAGCAGGGTGGGCACAGATACGCAGTATTTT.

This chain uses TRBV5-1 with TRBJ2-3; 13 bases are shared with TRBD2. Per the germline V gene, CDR1 is SGHRS and CDR2 is YFSETQ. The CDR3 contains 21 residues. The junction had 16 bases not matched to a gene; V was cut back by 2 bases and J by 1 base. The chain's CDR3 is CASSLISGWPGLAGRTDTQYF. For the CDR3, the DNA is TGCGCCAGCAGCTTAATTTCCGGCTGGCCGGGACTAGCGGGACGCACAGATACGCAGTATTTT.

The CDR3 nucleotides are TGTGCCATCAGTGAGTCGGCGCGGGAGCACTCCTACGAGCAGTACTTC. Amino acid sequence: CAISESAREHSYEQYF. The chain joins TRBV10-3 to TRBJ2-7; 7 bases are shared with TRBD2. J lost 0 bases, V lost 0 bases, and 5 bases had no gene match. Germline V CDR1 and CDR2: ENHRY, SYGVKD. This CDR3 has 16 residues.

The chain employs TRBV5-8 and TRBJ2-3; D remains ambiguous. This CDR3 spans 11 amino acids. Trimming took off 0 bases at V and 8 bases at J, with 4 bases between the two ends. The germline CDR1 and CDR2 sequences are SGHTS and YDEGEE. Written as DNA, the CDR3 is TGTGCCAGCAGCTTGGAGCTTACGCAGTATTTT. The encoded protein is CASSLELTQYF.

This clone was seen many times. This rearrangement joins TRBV28 to TRBJ2-7; perhaps TRBD2 as D (5 bases). Germline V gene lookup returns CDR1 MDHEN and CDR2 SYDVKM. With 7 bases removed from V and 1 base from J, the gap between germline ends came to 20 bases. The CDR3 totals 16 residues. CDR3 in amino acids: CASIPPTQRPSYEQYF. DNA for the CDR3: TGTGCCAGCATTCCACCAACCCAGCGGCCTTCCTACGAGCAGTACTTC.

The V gene is TRBV24-1, the J gene TRBJ2-3; 10 nucleotides agree with TRBD1. Trimming at V came to 9 bases and at J to 3 bases, leaving 5 bases not matched to a gene. CDR3 size: 14 residues. Germline V gene data show CDR1 as KGHDR and CDR2 as SFDVKD. The CDR3 spells CATSDRGGTDTQYF. CDR3 DNA sequence: TGTGCCACCTCGGACAGGGGGGGGACAGATACGCAGTATTTT.

V and J are TRBV4-2 and TRBJ2-1; possibly TRBD2 for D (6 bases). V lost 1 base and J 5 bases, leaving 12 bases between the germline ends. This CDR3 is 15 amino acids long. Per germline, CDR1 LGHNA and CDR2 YNFKEQ. The CDR3 protein is CASSQGGNAHNEQFF. The CDR3 region has the DNA TGTGCCAGCAGCCAAGGCGGGAACGCCCACAATGAGCAGTTCTTC.

A remark on this clone: In the same sample, other DNA sequences code for this CDR3. The chain joins TRBV5-1 to TRBJ1-1; the match to TRBD1 covers 7 bases. V shed 4 bases, J shed 1 base, and the junction held 7 bases outside the gene matches. Germline V lookup: CDR1 SGHRS, CDR2 YFSETQ. The CDR3 loop spans 15 amino acids. CDR3 nucleotide sequence: TGCGCCAGCAGCCTATTGACAGGGCAGAACACTGAAGCTTTCTTT. Its translation is CASSLLTGQNTEAFF.

J is TRBJ1-5 and V is TRBV12-1. TRBV12-1 is flagged as a pseudogene. CDR3 size: 17 residues. CDR3 residues: CASSFVPFSSRVQPQHF. In DNA form, the CDR3 reads TGTGCCAGCAGCTTTGTACCCTTTTCTTCACGAGTTCAGCCCCAGCATTTT.

The chain has TRBV5-1 and TRBJ1-3, with TRBD1 as a possible D gene (6 bases). Germline V gene sequence: CDR1 SGHRS, CDR2 YFSETQ. V was clipped by 5 bases and J by 0 bases, with 15 bases between them. The CDR3 is 16 amino acids. CDR3 bases: TGCGCCAGCAGGGCGGGGGGGCCGAGCTCTGGAAACACCATATATTTT. It yields the protein CASRAGGPSSGNTIYF.

The chain uses TRBV18 and TRBJ1-1; a weak D match, TRBD1 (5 bases). V lost 4 bases and J lost 0, with 6 bases in between. The CDR3 sequence is 13 residues long. CDR1 is KGHSH and CDR2 is LQKENI in the germline V gene. This CDR3 reads CASSQGMNTEAFF. DNA for the CDR3: TGTGCCAGCTCACAGGGGATGAACACTGAAGCTTTCTTT. The variable domain in full, with the rest retrieved from reference TRBV18 and TRBJ1-1, is NAGVMQNPRHLVRRRGQEARLRCSPMKGHSHVYWYRQLPEEGLKFMVYLQKENIIDESGMPKERFSAEFPKEGPSILRIQQVVRGDSAAYFCASSQGMNTEAFFGQGTRLTVV.

This sequence joins TRBV27 and TRBJ2-7, with a weak D call TRBD2 (6 bases). V dropped 5 bases and J dropped 2 bases, with 16 bases sitting between them. The CDR3 runs to 15 residues. Germline V CDR1 and CDR2: MNHEY, SMNVEV (reference sequence). The CDR3 DNA reads TGTGCCAGCAGTCGACGTGCGGGGCGGACCTACGAGCAGTACTTC. Translating it yields CASSRRAGRTYEQYF.

The chain employs TRBV5-1 and TRBJ1-3; 7 bases agree with TRBD1. V shed 3 bases and J 0 bases; nucleotides not matched to a gene: 6. CDR3 length: 16 residues. Germline V gene data show CDR1 as SGHRS and CDR2 as YFSETQ. CDR3 region: CASSSGTVVSGNTIYF. The CDR3 nucleotides read TGCGCCAGCAGCTCCGGGACAGTTGTCTCTGGAAACACCATATATTTT.

The chain has TRBV30 and TRBJ2-3; D gene unclear. This CDR3 contains 14 residues. Deletions cut 1 base from V and 1 base from J, with 9 bases between. CDR1 and CDR2 from the germline V gene are GTSNPN and SVGIG (reference sequence). CDR3 sequence reads: CAWSAILGTDTQYF. The CDR3 nucleotides are TGTGCCTGGAGTGCTATATTAGGCACAGATACGCAGTATTTT.